This T cell receptor beta chain was profiled in a study of blood T cell repertoires in COVID-19. Germline V gives CDR1 SGHAT, CDR2 FQNNGV. The CDR3 consists of 17 residues. With 0 bases removed from V and 3 bases from J, the gap between germline ends came to 18 bases. Sequencing was performed with immunoSEQ multiplex PCR; in TCRdb, only in-frame clones are kept and a portion is missing. Of roughly 170,000 clones in the sample, approximately 84% were seen once. The clonotype originates from a man aged 50-60 years who had recovered from COVID-19. The sequencing sample was made of PBMCs or T cells enriched from blood (not recorded which). The genes are TRBV11-2 and TRBJ2-7, with D perhaps matching TRBD1 (6 bases). In DNA, the CDR3 is TGTGCCAGCAGCTTAGATCGTTGGTCAGGGGAAGACTACGAGCAGTACTTC. This codes for CASSLDRWSGEDYEQYF. The complete variable domain, with remaining parts taken from reference TRBV11-2 and TRBJ2-7, reads EAGVAQSPRYKIIEKRQSVAFWCNPISGHATLYWYQQILGQGPKLLIQFQNNGVVDDSQLPKDRFSAERLKGVDSTLKIQPAKLEDSAVYLCASSLDRWSGEDYEQYFGPGTRLTVT.